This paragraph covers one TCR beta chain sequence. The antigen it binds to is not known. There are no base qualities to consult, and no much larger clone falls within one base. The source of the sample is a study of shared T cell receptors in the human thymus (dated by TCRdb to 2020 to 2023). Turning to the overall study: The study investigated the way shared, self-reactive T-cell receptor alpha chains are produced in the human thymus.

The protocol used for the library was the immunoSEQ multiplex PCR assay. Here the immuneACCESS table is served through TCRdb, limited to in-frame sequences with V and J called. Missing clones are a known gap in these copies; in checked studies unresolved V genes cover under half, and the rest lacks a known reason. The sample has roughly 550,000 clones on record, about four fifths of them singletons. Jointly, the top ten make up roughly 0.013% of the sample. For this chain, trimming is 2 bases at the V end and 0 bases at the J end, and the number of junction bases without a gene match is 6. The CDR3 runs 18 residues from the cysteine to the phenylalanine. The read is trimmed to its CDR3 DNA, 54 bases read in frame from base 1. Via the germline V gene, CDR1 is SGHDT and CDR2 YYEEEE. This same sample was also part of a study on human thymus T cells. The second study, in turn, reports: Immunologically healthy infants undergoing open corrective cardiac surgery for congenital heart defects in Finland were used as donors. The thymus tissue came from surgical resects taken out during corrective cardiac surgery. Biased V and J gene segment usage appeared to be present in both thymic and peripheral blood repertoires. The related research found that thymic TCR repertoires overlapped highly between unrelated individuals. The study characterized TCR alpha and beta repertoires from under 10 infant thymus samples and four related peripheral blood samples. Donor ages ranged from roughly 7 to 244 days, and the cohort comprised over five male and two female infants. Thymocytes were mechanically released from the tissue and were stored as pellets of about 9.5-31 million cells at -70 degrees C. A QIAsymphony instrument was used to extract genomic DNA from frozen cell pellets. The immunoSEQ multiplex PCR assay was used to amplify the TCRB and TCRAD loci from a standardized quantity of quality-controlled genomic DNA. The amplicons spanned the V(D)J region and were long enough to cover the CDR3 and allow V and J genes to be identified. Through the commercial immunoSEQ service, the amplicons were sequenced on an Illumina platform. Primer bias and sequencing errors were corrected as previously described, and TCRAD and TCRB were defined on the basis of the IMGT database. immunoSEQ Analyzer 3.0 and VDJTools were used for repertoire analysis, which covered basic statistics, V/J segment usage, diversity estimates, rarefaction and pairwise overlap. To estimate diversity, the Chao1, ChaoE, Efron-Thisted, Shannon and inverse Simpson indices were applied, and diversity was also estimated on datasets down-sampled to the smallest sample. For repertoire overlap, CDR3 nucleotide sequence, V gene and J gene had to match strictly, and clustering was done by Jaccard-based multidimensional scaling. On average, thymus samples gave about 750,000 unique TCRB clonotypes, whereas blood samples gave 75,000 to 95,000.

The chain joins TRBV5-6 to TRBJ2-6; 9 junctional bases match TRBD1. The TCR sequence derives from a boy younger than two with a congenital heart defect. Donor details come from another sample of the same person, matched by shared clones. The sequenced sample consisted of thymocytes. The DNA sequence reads TGTGCCAGCAGCTTCCGGACAGGGGACTACTCTGGGGCCAACGTCCTGACTTTC. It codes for CASSFRTGDYSGANVLTF.